Listed below are T cell receptor beta chains from one sample, sequenced in a study of technical replicates of blood from a handful of donors. The protocol was immunoSEQ multiplex PCR, while the TCRdb copy is restricted to in-frame clones and leaves out a portion. The table shows some 48,000 clones, with approximately 90% occurring only once. Sequencing was carried out using PBMCs. Receptor source: a human donor in good health. Some clones in this sample may be carry-over from other donors' samples. The CDR3 runs from the conserved cysteine through the conserved F or W. D genes are given only for firm matches. A row's size may be missing; if present it is once, few, many or a size class.

D	V	size	J	DNA	CDR3
TRBD1	TRBV2	-	TRBJ1-2	TGTGCCAGCTCTACAGGGGGCCGCGGCTACACCTTC	CASSTGGRGYTF
TRBD1	TRBV11-2	-	TRBJ1-2	TGTGCCAGCAGCTCCGGGACAGGATATAGGGGCTACACCTTC	CASSSGTGYRGYTF
TRBD2	TRBV5-4	-	TRBJ2-3	TGTGCCAGCAGCTCGAGCGGGGGTGCAGATACGCAGTATTTT	CASSSSGGADTQYF
-	TRBV9	-	TRBJ2-6	TGTGCCAGCAGCGTAGAGCCCTGGGGAGGCAAACTGTCTGGGGCCAACGTCCTGACTTTC	CASSVEPWGGKLSGANVLTF
-	TRBV5-1	-	TRBJ1-2	TGCGCCAGCAGATCCCTCTCGGGCTATGGCTACACCTTC	CASRSLSGYGYTF
-	TRBV9	once	TRBJ1-4	TGTGCCAGCAGCGTAGATTCAATCTCGAGTGAAAAACTGTTTTTT	CASSVDSISSEKLFF
-	TRBV2	-	TRBJ2-2	TGTGCCAGCAGCCCCGGGTACACCGGGGAGCTGTTTTTT	CASSPGYTGELFF
TRBD1	TRBV14	-	TRBJ1-6	TGTGCCAGCAGCCAGGGACAGCCTAGGGCCCTCCACTTT	CASSQGQPRALHF
-	TRBV7-6	-	TRBJ2-6	TGTGCCAGCAGCTTAGTCGGAGCCTCTGGGGCCAACGTCCTGACTTTC	CASSLVGASGANVLTF
TRBD1	TRBV5-1	-	TRBJ2-3	TGCGCCAGCAGGGACGACAGGGGTACAGATACGCAGTATTTT	CASRDDRGTDTQYF
-	TRBV7-3	-	TRBJ1-6	TGTGCCAGCAGCGCGGACAGCGGGGGGCCCCTCCACTTT	CASSADSGGPLHF
-	TRBV21-1	once	TRBJ2-3	TGTGCCAGCAGCAAAGCGCGGCTGGGGCCAGATACGCAGTATTTT	CASSKARLGPDTQYF
-	TRBV7-8	-	TRBJ1-3	TGTGCCAGCAGCCCCCTAGAGGACAGACGTTCTGGAAACACCATATATTTT	CASSPLEDRRSGNTIYF
-	TRBV7-2	-	TRBJ1-1	TGTGCCAGCAGCTTAAAGGAGGGCACTGAAGCTTTCTTT	CASSLKEGTEAFF
TRBD1	TRBV10-3	-	TRBJ2-7	TGTGCCATCAGGGGGACAGGACCGGCCTACGAGCAGTACTTC	CAIRGTGPAYEQYF
-	TRBV11-3	-	TRBJ2-1	TGTGCCAGCAGCCCCCCGCGGGGTGGTGAGCAGTTCTTC	CASSPPRGGEQFF
-	TRBV7-3	-	TRBJ2-3	TGTGCCAGCAGCCCAAAGGGGTGGGGAAGCACAGATACGCAGTATTTT	CASSPKGWGSTDTQYF
TRBD1	TRBV16	-	TRBJ1-4	TGTGCCAGCAGCCAAGGACAGGGGGCCGTAGGTGAAAAACTGTTTTTT	CASSQGQGAVGEKLFF
-	TRBV29-1	-	TRBJ2-5	TGCAGCGTTGCAGATTGGTCGGTGGGGGCAGAGACCCAGTACTTC	CSVADWSVGAETQYF
TRBD2	TRBV5-1	-	TRBJ2-2	TGCGCCAGCAGCTTGTTAACTAGCGGAAACACCGGGGAGCTGTTTTTT	CASSLLTSGNTGELFF
-	TRBV13	few	TRBJ2-7	TGTGCCAGCAGCCCCCTCGGTACCCGAGACGAGCAGTACTTC	CASSPLGTRDEQYF
-	TRBV30	few	TRBJ2-3	TGTGCCTGGGAACGGGGAGGCTCAGATACGCAGTATTTT	CAWERGGSDTQYF
-	TRBV6-5	-	TRBJ1-2	TGTGCCAGCACCTCCAGAGAACAGGTTAAAAGCTACACCTTC	CASTSREQVKSYTF
-	TRBV6-1	-	TRBJ1-1	TGTGCCAGCAGTGAATCGGGGAACACTGAAGCTTTCTTT	CASSESGNTEAFF
-	TRBV19	-	TRBJ1-1	TGTGCCAGTAGTACACGAGGAAACACTGAAGCTTTCTTT	CASSTRGNTEAFF